This T cell receptor (beta chain) was documented in a study of cytomegalovirus exposure and HLA in healthy donors. The CDR3 covers 17 residues. The V gene end was trimmed by 5 bases and the J gene end by 4 bases; junction bases not matched to a gene: 16. Germline assignment: CDR1 SGHAT and CDR2 FQNNGV. Primers: 60 Vbeta forward and 13 Jbeta reverse. In the study's own analysis: Later analysis identified some 80 million unique TCR beta chains, roughly 11 million shared. Produced via immunoSEQ multiplex PCR; TCRdb's table is partial and in-frame only. That table supplies the V and J calls and clone size; D and trimming were determined from the DNA. The table has 100,000 or so clones, about three quarters seen once.

The genes are TRBV11-2 and TRBJ1-2; 7 bases are shared with TRBD1. This receptor was obtained from a woman in her 40s in good health and CMV-seropositive. The sequenced material came from PBMCs. CDR3 protein: CASSPRTGPFEFYGYTF. The CDR3 nucleotides are TGTGCCAGCAGCCCGCGGACAGGTCCGTTTGAGTTCTATGGCTACACCTTC.